The rows below give T cell receptor beta chains drawn from one sample of a study of cytomegalovirus exposure and HLA in healthy donors. The repertoire was sequenced with immunoSEQ multiplex PCR; TCRdb's copy has only in-frame clones and lacks some. The repertoire holds 150,000 to 200,000 clones, more than 65% seen once, with roughly 2.8% in the top ten. Sequencing was performed on PBMCs. Receptors were obtained from a woman under 30 in good health and CMV-seropositive. Each CDR3 is given with its conserved first and last residue. A D gene is named only where the DNA matches it firmly. A clone size is listed for some rows: how often the clone was seen (once, few, many), or a class if it is expanded.

.	13	TRBJ1-1	.	TRBV7-9	TGTGCCAGCAGATCTCGGAGGGCTCCTGAAGCTTTCTTT	CASRSRRAPEAFF
.	14	TRBJ1-1	few	TRBV18	TGTGCCAGCTCACCGTCGCAGGGCAACACTGAAGCTTTCTTT	CASSPSQGNTEAFF
.	15	TRBJ1-1	.	TRBV18	TGTGCCAGCTCAGTCTTAGACAGGCCGAACACTGAAGCTTTCTTT	CASSVLDRPNTEAFF
TRBD2	18	TRBJ2-7	.	TRBV7-2	TGTGCCAGCAGCCTAACCTCTAGCGGGGGCGACCGGCCCTACGAGCAGTACTTC	CASSLTSSGGDRPYEQYF
.	14	TRBJ1-2	.	TRBV7-9	TGTGCCAGCAGCTTAGTGGGCTCCTACTATGGCTACACCTTC	CASSLVGSYYGYTF
.	13	TRBJ1-2	few	TRBV5-1	TGCGCCAGCAGCTTAGGGACATCCACTGGCTACACCTTC	CASSLGTSTGYTF
.	12	TRBJ2-7	.	TRBV13	TGTGCCAGCAGCTCGGCGGCCTACGAGCAGTACTTC	CASSSAAYEQYF
.	14	TRBJ2-2	.	TRBV9	TGTGCCAGCAGCGATGACCGCTTCAGGGGGGAGCTGTTTTTT	CASSDDRFRGELFF
TRBD2	18	TRBJ2-3	.	TRBV18	TGTGCCAGCTCACCAGTTGCTAGCGGGGGGACTAGCACAGATACGCAGTATTTT	CASSPVASGGTSTDTQYF
TRBD1	13	TRBJ2-3	few	TRBV5-1	TGCGCCAGCAGCGTGACAGGGCGAGATACGCAGTATTTT	CASSVTGRDTQYF
.	14	TRBJ1-1	.	TRBV5-6	TGTGCCAGCAGCGCTACAGGGATGGGCACTGAAGCTTTCTTT	CASSATGMGTEAFF